This T cell receptor beta chain was profiled in a study of cytomegalovirus exposure and HLA in healthy donors. The CDR3 is 14 amino acids. Germline loops: CDR1 SGHTA, CDR2 FQGNSA. The germline V and J ends were trimmed by 1 base and 5 bases, with 11 bases remaining between them. Notes on the study in general: In vitro testing confirmed a few CMV-associated chains as specific for CMV antigens. Most TCRs appeared rarely, but some public TCRs recurred in many donors.

The donors comprised healthy bone marrow donors. Both 60 Vbeta primers and 13 Jbeta primers went into the PCR. Using immunoSEQ multiplex PCR, the repertoire was profiled, and TCRdb retains in-frame clones only, with some absent. The sample includes about 160,000 clones, 82% seen only once; the top ten take roughly 1.6%. As regards this clone: Its antigen is undetermined.

This clonotype was obtained from a girl aged 10-17 years in good health and CMV-seropositive. The chain employs TRBV7-2 and TRBJ1-1; D is perhaps TRBD1 (5 bases). Sample: PBMCs. CDR3 nucleotides: TGTGCCAGCAGCTTAGAAGCAGGGCGAACTGAAGCTTTCTTT. Translating gives CASSLEAGRTEAFF.